Listed below are T cell receptor beta chains from one sample, sequenced in a study of CD8 T cells in ankylosing spondylitis. TCRdb re-called the 5' RACE reads through MiXCR, storing one row per CDR3 protein. The sample lists some 840,000 distinct CDR3 sequences, 12% occurring once. The sample was blood, either unsorted or a sorted T cell fraction (not recorded which). These receptors all stem from a male donor with ankylosing spondylitis. The CDR3 runs from the conserved cysteine through the conserved F or W. A D gene is named only where the DNA matches it firmly. The listing skips clone size in some rows; elsewhere it reads once, few, many or a size class.

j_gene	v_gene	d_gene	abundance	CDR3nt	CDR3aa
TRBJ1-5	TRBV20-1	-	few	TGCAGTGCTAGATCTTTCAGGGGCCTGAGGAGACAGCCCCAGCATTTT	CSARSFRGLRRQPQHF
TRBJ2-5	TRBV5-1	-	few	TGCGCCAGCAGCTTGGGGGCCAAAGAGACCCAGTACTTC	CASSLGAKETQYF
TRBJ1-1	TRBV6-2/TRBV6-3	-	-	TGTGCCAGCAGTCTCGACGGCCTTGAGACTGAAGCTTTCTTT	CASSLDGLETEAFF
TRBJ1-1	TRBV7-8	-	few	TGTGCCAGCAGCTTCCGGGGGGGTCGGGCTTTCTTT	CASSFRGGRAFF
TRBJ2-7	TRBV5-1	TRBD1	-	TGCGCCAGCAGCTTGCCCACCGGGACAGGGGGCGAGCAGTACTTC	CASSLPTGTGGEQYF
TRBJ2-7	TRBV10-3	TRBD1	-	TGTGCCACTACGGGACAGCACTCCTACGAGCAGTACTTC	CATTGQHSYEQYF
TRBJ2-7	TRBV18	TRBD1	-	TGTGCCAGCTCACGGACAGGGGGCAAGTCCTACGAGCAGTACTTC	CASSRTGGKSYEQYF
TRBJ1-6	TRBV11-2	-	few	TGTGCCAGCAGCTTAGGACAGACCAGGAGTTCACCCCTCCACTTT	CASSLGQTRSSPLHF
TRBJ1-1	TRBV3-1	-	-	TGTGCCAGCAGCCAAGGGGGGGCTGGTGAAGCTTTCTTT	CASSQGGAGEAFF
TRBJ1-2	TRBV20-1	-	few	TGCAGTGCTACCCACAGCGGCTATGGCTACACCTTC	CSATHSGYGYTF
TRBJ2-7	TRBV7-9	TRBD1	many	TGTGCCAGCAGTTTGAACAGGGGGACCTACGAGCAGTACTTC	CASSLNRGTYEQYF
TRBJ2-1	TRBV7-2	-	many	TGTGCCAGCAGCGAGGACCGAGACAATGAGCAGTTCTTC	CASSEDRDNEQFF
TRBJ2-3	TRBV7-2	TRBD2	-	TGTGCCAGCAGCTTAGACCGGGAGGGGAAAGATACGCAGTATTTT	CASSLDREGKDTQYF
TRBJ2-3	TRBV5-1	-	-	TGCGCCAGCAGCTTGCGGGGTGATACTAGCACAGATACGCAGTATTTT	CASSLRGDTSTDTQYF
TRBJ1-5	TRBV12-3/TRBV12-4	-	few	TGTGCCAGCAGTATCGCCGGGCAGGCTAATCAGCCCCAGCATTTT	CASSIAGQANQPQHF